This entry lists 21 T cell receptor beta chains sequenced from one sample in a study of blood T cell repertoires in COVID-19. Clones were sequenced by immunoSEQ multiplex PCR, and TCRdb holds only the in-frame ones, with some missing. The sample has 99,000 or so clones; 80% to 90% are singletons. Specimen: peripheral blood. The receptors were sampled from a man between 45 and 60 years old with acute or convalescent COVID-19.

This chain connects TRBV6-5 to TRBJ2-7; D may be TRBD2 (6 bases). The CDR3 consists of 15 residues. From germline, CDR1 is MNHEY and CDR2 SVGAGI. Trimming took off 2 bases at V and 0 bases at J, with 11 bases between the two ends. CDR3 sequence reads: CASSYVAGNSYEQYF. The DNA of the CDR3 is TGTGCCAGCAGTTACGTGGCGGGGAACTCCTACGAGCAGTACTTC.

The rearrangement links TRBV27 to TRBJ2-3; possible D gene TRBD2, 5 bases. The CDR3 is 14 amino acids. The V gene lost 9 bases and the J gene lost 6 bases, with 19 bases spanning the gap. CDR1 is MNHEY, CDR2 SMNVEV, per germline (reference sequence). Here the CDR3 DNA reads TGTGCCAGGGATTTGGGAGAGTCATCGGATACGCAGTATTTT. Translating gives CARDLGESSDTQYF.

The gene calls are TRBV24-1 and TRBJ1-6; D remains ambiguous. The CDR3 has 14 residues. Trimming shortened V by 4 bases and J by 6 bases, and 9 bases separated the two germline ends. Germline lookup yields CDR1 KGHDR and CDR2 SFDVKD. The CDR3 DNA is TGTGCCACCAGTGAAGCGGGGAGTAATTCACCCCTCCACTTT. Amino acid sequence: CATSEAGSNSPLHF.

V usage is TRBV15 and J usage is TRBJ1-6; no clear D. The CDR3 sequence is 16 residues long. V was cut by 1 base and J by 10 bases, with 17 bases left in between. Per the germline V gene, CDR1 is LNHNV and CDR2 is YYDKDF (reference sequence). In DNA form, the CDR3 reads TGTGCCACCAGCAGAGTCGCGACGAGAACTATCTCACCCCTCCACTTT. Encoded protein: CATSRVATRTISPLHF.

CDR3 DNA: TGTGCCAGCTCTAGGCTGAGACGGGACTTAACACAAGAGACCCAGTACTTC. Its translation is CASSRLRRDLTQETQYF. The V gene is TRBV7-7, the J gene TRBJ2-5; D may be TRBD2 (6 bases). Germline V CDR1 and CDR2: SSHAT, FNYEAQ (reference sequence). This CDR3 has 17 amino acids. Deletions cut 8 bases from V and 2 bases from J, with 24 bases between.

V gene TRBV7-9 combines with J gene TRBJ1-5, with D possibly being TRBD1 (5 bases). This CDR3 has 15 amino acids. In germline, CDR1 is SEHNR, CDR2 FQNEAQ (reference sequence). V was shortened by 5 bases and J by 3 bases, with 14 bases between the two germline ends. CDR3 nucleotides: TGTGCCAGCAGCCTCGGGGGGGACCACAATCAGCCCCAGCATTTT. Translation: CASSLGGDHNQPQHF.

This clone was counted once. For the CDR3, the DNA is TGTGCCAGCATCAGGACTAGCGGGAGGGCGAACACCGGGGAGCTGTTTTTT. Translating gives CASIRTSGRANTGELFF. The V and J genes are TRBV27 and TRBJ2-2; 15 bases are shared with TRBD2. The CDR3 loop spans 17 amino acids. Per the germline V gene, CDR1 is MNHEY and CDR2 is SMNVEV (reference sequence). With V trimmed by 7 bases and J by 0 bases, 3 bases remained unmatched.

The chain employs TRBV18 and TRBJ2-7; 10 nucleotides agree with TRBD2. The CDR3 has 19 amino acids. Germline V CDR1 and CDR2: KGHSH, LQKENI. J lost 9 bases, V lost 5 bases, and 25 bases had no gene match. The chain's CDR3 is CASSGDAWTSGVQSMWQYF. The CDR3 region has the DNA TGTGCCAGCTCAGGGGACGCCTGGACTAGCGGAGTCCAGAGTATGTGGCAGTACTTC. Complete variable domain (other parts from reference TRBV18 and TRBJ2-7): NAGVMQNPRHLVRRRGQEARLRCSPMKGHSHVYWYRQLPEEGLKFMVYLQKENIIDESGMPKERFSAEFPKEGPSILRIQQVVRGDSAAYFCASSGDAWTSGVQSMWQYFGPGTRLTVT.

The chain combines TRBV29-1 with TRBJ2-1, with D maybe TRBD1 (5 bases). Deletions cut 4 bases from V and 4 bases from J, with 11 bases between. CDR1 SQVTM and CDR2 ANQGSEA come from the germline V gene. CDR3 size: 13 residues. The CDR3 protein is CSVGLGAYNEQFF. As DNA, the CDR3 is TGCAGCGTTGGCTTAGGGGCATACAATGAGCAGTTCTTC.

The chain employs TRBV15 and TRBJ1-4; 9 nucleotides match TRBD1. The V and J ends lost 3 bases and 8 bases, in that order; junction bases with no gene match: 1. From germline, CDR1 is LNHNV and CDR2 YYDKDF (reference sequence). The CDR3 has 13 amino acids. In nucleotides, the CDR3 is TGTGCCACCAGCAGGACAGGGGGAGAAAAACTGTTTTTT. Protein product: CATSRTGGEKLFF.

V gene TRBV5-1 combines with J gene TRBJ2-2, with D possibly being TRBD2 (6 bases). Trimming removed 4 bases at V and 5 bases at J, with 18 bases between. The CDR3 is 16 residues long. CDR1 and CDR2 (germline): SGHRS, YFSETQ. The CDR3 region is CASSPGSGRRTGELFF. The CDR3 DNA reads as TGCGCCAGCAGCCCAGGGTCAGGGAGGCGGACCGGGGAGCTGTTTTTT.

This clone was detected a few times. The rearrangement links TRBV6-5 to TRBJ2-2; D may be TRBD2 (6 bases). The germline CDR1 and CDR2 sequences are MNHEY and SVGAGI. V lost 6 bases and J 7 bases, leaving 15 bases between the germline ends. The length of the CDR3 is 14 residues. This CDR3 reads CASSSSADVGELFF. Here the CDR3 DNA reads TGTGCCAGCAGCTCTAGCGCCGACGTCGGGGAGCTGTTTTTT.

The chain links TRBV6-1 to TRBJ2-6; perhaps TRBD1 as D (5 bases). CDR1 and CDR2 from the germline V gene are MNHNS and SASEGT. The CDR3 extends over 16 amino acids. Trimming left V 4 bases short and J 0 bases short, with 10 bases between. This CDR3 is CASSATVSSGANVLTF. CDR3 in DNA: TGTGCCAGCAGTGCGACAGTTAGCTCTGGGGCCAACGTCCTGACTTTC.

This rearrangement joins TRBV5-1 to TRBJ2-7, with TRBD2 as a possible D gene (5 bases). The V end was cut by 4 bases, the J end by 3 bases, with 14 bases between. CDR3 length: 14 residues. Germline CDR1 and CDR2: SGHRS and YFSETQ. The CDR3 loop is CASSPSGIYYEQYF. The CDR3 bases are TGCGCCAGCAGCCCCTCCGGGATTTACTACGAGCAGTACTTC.

The rearrangement joins TRBV4-1 to TRBJ2-3, with a possible D match to TRBD2 (7 bases). CDR1 and CDR2 from the germline V gene are MGHRA and YSYEKL. There are 18 residues in the CDR3. The V end was cut by 0 bases, the J end by 4 bases, with 20 bases between. The CDR3 DNA sequence: TGCGCCAGCAGCCAAGATCCGGCTAGCGGAGGGGGGGCAGATACGCAGTATTTT. Translation gives CASSQDPASGGGADTQYF.

This chain joins TRBV7-8 and TRBJ2-1; 9 bases align to TRBD2. V lost 5 bases, J lost 0 bases, and 5 bases stayed unmatched. The CDR3 has 16 residues. CDR1 and CDR2 from the germline V gene are SGHVS and FQNEAQ. The chain's CDR3 is CASSARTSASYNEQFF. CDR3 sequence (DNA): TGTGCCAGCAGCGCCCGGACTAGCGCCTCCTACAATGAGCAGTTCTTC.

A few counts support this clone. The J gene is TRBJ2-5, the V gene TRBV4-1; TRBD1 agrees at 7 bases. CDR3 length: 15 amino acids. With V trimmed by 1 base and J by 6 bases, 8 bases remained unmatched. Germline lookup yields CDR1 MGHRA and CDR2 YSYEKL. CDR3 coding DNA: TGCGCCAGCAGCCAAGGTACCCGGGACAGCCAGACCCAGTACTTC. Its translation is CASSQGTRDSQTQYF.

The chain combines TRBV29-1 with TRBJ1-1, with D hard to call. Trimming took off 3 bases at V and 8 bases at J, with 13 bases between the two ends. CDR3 length: 12 residues. Germline V gene lookup returns CDR1 SQVTM and CDR2 ANQGSEA. CDR3 sequence reads: CSVEGGGREAFF. Here the CDR3 DNA reads TGCAGCGTTGAGGGTGGAGGCCGAGAAGCTTTCTTT. Combining the CDR3 with reference TRBV29-1 and TRBJ1-1 gives the whole variable domain SAVISQKPSRDICQRGTSLTIQCQVDSQVTMMFWYRQQPGQSLTLIATANQGSEATYESGFVIDKFPISRPNLTFSTLTVSNMSPEDSSIYLCSVEGGGREAFFGQGTRLTVV.

The chain has TRBV19 and TRBJ1-2; D unresolved. Trimming removed 3 bases at V and 7 bases at J, with 6 bases between. The CDR3 is 11 residues long. Per the germline V gene, CDR1 is LNHDA and CDR2 is SQIVND (reference sequence). The CDR3 loop reads CASSIGPGYTF. DNA for the CDR3: TGTGCCAGTAGTATTGGGCCTGGCTACACCTTC.

This chain joins TRBV15 and TRBJ2-1, with TRBD2 as a possible D gene (6 bases). The CDR3 totals 13 residues. Germline V gene data show CDR1 as LNHNV and CDR2 as YYDKDF (reference sequence). The V end lost 5 bases, the J end lost 7 bases, and 12 bases lay between the germline ends. The CDR3 loop reads CATSGRGGNEQFF. The CDR3 nucleotides read TGTGCCACCAGCGGCCGAGGAGGGAATGAGCAGTTCTTC.

Remarks on this clone: One end of the junction varies from germline; a read error may be responsible. The V gene is TRBV9, the J gene TRBJ2-1; no reliable D call. The CDR3 covers 15 residues. The germline CDR1 and CDR2 sequences are SGDLS and YYNGEE. The CDR3: CASSVDVTSQNGQFF. In DNA, the CDR3 is TGTGCCAGCAGCGTAGATGTGACTTCCCAAAATGGGCAGTTCTTC.